This T cell receptor beta chain was sequenced during a study of T cells in Graves' hyperthyroidism and ophthalmopathy. This clonotype was recorded many times. Antigen specificity is unknown. Thyroid ultrasound, orbital computed tomography, clinical symptoms, and serum thyroxine and TRAb underpinned diagnoses. General study points: The model forecast ophthalmopathy, anticipating it by a median approximately 6.1 months before onset.

TCR beta CDR3 sequences were amplified from RNA transcripts. Using the HTBI primer set, a first-round RT-PCR was run on the TCR CDR3. TCRdb reprocessed the multiplex PCR reads via MiXCR and lists one record per CDR3 protein. The sample includes about 420,000 distinct CDR3 sequences, approximately 13% of them seen just once. This sequence was found in a woman between 18 and 30 years old with Graves' hyperthyroidism. Source material: blood.

In DNA form, the CDR3 reads TGTGCCAGCAGTTCCCACCCGGGTGGCTATGGCTACACCTTC. Its translation: CASSSHPGGYGYTF. The V and J genes are TRBV6-2 or TRBV6-3 and TRBJ1-2; no reliable D call. The germline V gene has CDR1 MNHEY and CDR2 SVGEGT. Trimming left V 4 bases short and J 4 bases short, with 13 bases between. CDR3 length equals 14 residues.